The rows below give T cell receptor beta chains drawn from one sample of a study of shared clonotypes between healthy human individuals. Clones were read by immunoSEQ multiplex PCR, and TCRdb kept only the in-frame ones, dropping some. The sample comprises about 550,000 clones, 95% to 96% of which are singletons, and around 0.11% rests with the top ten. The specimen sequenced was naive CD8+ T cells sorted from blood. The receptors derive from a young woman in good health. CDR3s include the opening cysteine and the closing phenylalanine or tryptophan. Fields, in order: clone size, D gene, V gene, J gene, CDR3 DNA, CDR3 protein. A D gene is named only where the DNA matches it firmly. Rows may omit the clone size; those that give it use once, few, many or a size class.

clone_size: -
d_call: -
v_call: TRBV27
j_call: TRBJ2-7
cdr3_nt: TGTGCCAGCAGTTTCGACTACCCCTCCTACGAGCAGTACTTC
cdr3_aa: CASSFDYPSYEQYF

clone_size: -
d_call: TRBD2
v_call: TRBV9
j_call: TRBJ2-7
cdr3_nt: TGTGCCAGCAGCGTGCGACTAGCTTCCTACGAGCAGTACTTC
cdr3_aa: CASSVRLASYEQYF

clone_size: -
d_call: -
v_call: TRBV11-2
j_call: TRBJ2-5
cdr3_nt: TGTGCCAGCAGCCCGACCGGAGAGACCCAGTACTTC
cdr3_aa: CASSPTGETQYF

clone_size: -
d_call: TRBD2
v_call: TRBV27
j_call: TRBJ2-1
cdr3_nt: TGTGCCAGCAGGACGGGACTAGCGGCCGGTGAGCAGTTCTTC
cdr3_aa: CASRTGLAAGEQFF

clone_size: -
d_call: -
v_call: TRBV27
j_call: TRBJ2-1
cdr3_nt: TGTGCCAGCAGTGTCACGTATTACAATGAGCAGTTCTTC
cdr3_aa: CASSVTYYNEQFF

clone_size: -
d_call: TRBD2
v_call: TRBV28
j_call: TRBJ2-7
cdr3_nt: TGTGCCAGCAGACTAGGGGAGGGAGGCGAGCAGTACTTC
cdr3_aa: CASRLGEGGEQYF

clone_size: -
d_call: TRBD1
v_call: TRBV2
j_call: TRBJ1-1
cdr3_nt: TGTGCCAGCAACCCCGGGACAGAGGACACTGAAGCTTTCTTT
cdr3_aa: CASNPGTEDTEAFF

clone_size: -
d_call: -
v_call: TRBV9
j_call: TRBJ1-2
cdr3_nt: TGTGCCAGCAGCGTAGGGGGGACACACTTCCCCAACTATGGCTACACCTTC
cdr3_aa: CASSVGGTHFPNYGYTF

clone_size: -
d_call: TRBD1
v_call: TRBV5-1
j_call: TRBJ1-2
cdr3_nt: TGCGCCAGCAGCTACGGGACAGGGGGCGATTTGGAAGGCTACACCTTC
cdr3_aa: CASSYGTGGDLEGYTF

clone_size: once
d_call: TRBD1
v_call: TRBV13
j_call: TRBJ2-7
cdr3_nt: TGTGCCAGCAGCTTAGGCCAGGGGGCCGCGGTCGAGCAGTACTTC
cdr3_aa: CASSLGQGAAVEQYF

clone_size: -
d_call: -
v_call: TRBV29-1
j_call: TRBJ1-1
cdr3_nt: TGCAGCCTCGGTAAAGGGGCAGGGAACACTGAAGCTTTCTTT
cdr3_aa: CSLGKGAGNTEAFF